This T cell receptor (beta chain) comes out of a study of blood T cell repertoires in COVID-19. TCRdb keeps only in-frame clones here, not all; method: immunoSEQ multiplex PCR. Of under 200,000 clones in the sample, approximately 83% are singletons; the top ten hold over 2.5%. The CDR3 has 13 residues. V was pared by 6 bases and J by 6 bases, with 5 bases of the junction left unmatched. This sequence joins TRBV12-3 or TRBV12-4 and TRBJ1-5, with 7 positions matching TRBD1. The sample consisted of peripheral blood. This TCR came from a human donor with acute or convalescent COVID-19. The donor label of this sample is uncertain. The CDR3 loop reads CASSPPGGQPQHF. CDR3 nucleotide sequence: TGTGCCAGCAGCCCCCCAGGGGGTCAGCCCCAGCATTTT.